This TCR beta chain was identified in a study of T cells in tuberculosis. Overall study: A South African cohort included IGRA-negative adolescents, latently infected IGRA-positive adolescents and adults with active tuberculosis. Findings and limits, study-wide: Active tuberculosis patients had shorter CDR3-alpha; the beta difference was nonsignificant.

Concerning this clone: The antigen remains unidentified.

Germline CDR1 is MNHEY and CDR2 is SMNVEV (reference sequence). The CDR3 contains 17 residues. Trimming pared 3 bases from V and 11 bases from J, leaving 28 bases between. TCRdb keeps only in-frame clones here, not all; method: immunoSEQ multiplex PCR. The repertoire holds 30,000 to 35,000 clones, with around 95% as singletons. The sequence came from a donor aged 10 to 29 with latent tuberculosis or without tuberculosis infection. The J gene is TRBJ1-1, the V gene TRBV27, with no clear D. Sequencing used PBMCs. CDR3 nucleotides: TGTGCCAGCAGTTTCCTCGCAAGTCGGACTCGATTTCAGGCTGCTTTCTTT. Translated, it gives CASSFLASRTRFQAAFF.